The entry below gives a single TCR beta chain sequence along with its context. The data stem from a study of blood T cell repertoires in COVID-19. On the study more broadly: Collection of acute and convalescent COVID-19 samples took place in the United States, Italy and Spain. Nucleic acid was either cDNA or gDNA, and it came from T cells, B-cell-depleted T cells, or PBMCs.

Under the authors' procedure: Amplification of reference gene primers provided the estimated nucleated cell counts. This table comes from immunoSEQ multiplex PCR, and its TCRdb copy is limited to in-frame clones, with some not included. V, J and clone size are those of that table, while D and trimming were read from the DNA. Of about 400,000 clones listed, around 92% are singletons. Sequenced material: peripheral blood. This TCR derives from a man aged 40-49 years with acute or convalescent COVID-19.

The CDR3 reads CASSVRGSLSGNTIYF. The DNA of the CDR3 is TGTGCCAGCAGCGTCCGGGGGTCGCTCTCTGGAAACACCATATATTTT. The chain links TRBV9 to TRBJ1-3, with D maybe TRBD1 (5 bases). The CDR3 consists of 16 residues. Trimming pared 2 bases from V and 0 bases from J, leaving 12 bases between. Germline CDR1 is SGDLS and CDR2 is YYNGEE. The full variable domain, with the rest looked up from reference TRBV9 and TRBJ1-3, is DSGVTQTPKHLITATGQRVTLRCSPRSGDLSVYWYQQSLDQGLQFLIQYYNGEERAKGNILERFSAQQFPDLHSELNLSSLELGDSALYFCASSVRGSLSGNTIYFGEGSWLTVV.